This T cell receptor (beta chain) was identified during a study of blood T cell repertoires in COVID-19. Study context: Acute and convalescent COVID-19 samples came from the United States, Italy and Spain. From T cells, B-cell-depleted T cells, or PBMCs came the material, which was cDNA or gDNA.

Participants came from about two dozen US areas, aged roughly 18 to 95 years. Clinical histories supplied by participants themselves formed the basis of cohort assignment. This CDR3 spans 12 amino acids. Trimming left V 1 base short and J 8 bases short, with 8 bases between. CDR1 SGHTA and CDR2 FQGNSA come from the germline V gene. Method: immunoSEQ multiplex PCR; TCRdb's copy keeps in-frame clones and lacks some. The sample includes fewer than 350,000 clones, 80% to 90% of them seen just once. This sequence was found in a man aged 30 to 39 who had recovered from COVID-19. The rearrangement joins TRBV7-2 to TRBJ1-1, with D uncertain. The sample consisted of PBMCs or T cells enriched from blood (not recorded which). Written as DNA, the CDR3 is TGTGCCAGCAGCTTAGTCCCGAGGGAAGCTTTCTTT. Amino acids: CASSLVPREAFF.